Listed here are 8 T cell receptor beta chains from one sample, sequenced in a study of metastatic and nonmetastatic thyroid tumors. No treatment had been given to any patient before thyroid surgery. From the PCR reads, TCRdb re-called clones with MiXCR. The sample consists of tens of thousands of clones, about 4% of them appearing once. Sequencing was carried out using blood. The receptors stem from a female donor with papillary thyroid cancer or a benign thyroid nodule (not recorded which). Some clones in this sample may be carry-over from other donors' samples.

In its sample, this clone was seen many times. A much larger clone lies a single base off, so this may be a read error. As the CDR3 is not closed by the conserved phenylalanine or tryptophan, this likely results from a read error. The V and J genes are TRBV6-5 and TRBJ1-1; the D gene is possibly TRBD1 (5 bases). Between the trimmed V and J ends, which lost 2 bases and 7 bases, there was a span of 17 bases. Germline CDR1 is MNHEY and CDR2 is SVGAGI. The CDR3 contains 15 residues. The CDR3 loop is CASSYGTGTGREAFL. The CDR3 DNA sequence: TGTGCCAGCAGTTACGGTACCGGGACGGGACGTGAAGCTTTCCTT.

This clone was seen at least ten times. The rearrangement links TRBV24-1 to TRBJ1-2, with TRBD1 matching over 9 bases. The CDR3 is 16 residues long. Per the germline V gene, CDR1 is KGHDR and CDR2 is SFDVKD. V was pared by 3 bases and J by 5 bases, with 9 bases of the junction left unmatched. CDR3 DNA sequence: TGTGCCACCAGTGATGCCGGGACAGGGAGAGGGTATGGCTACACCTTC. This translates into CATSDAGTGRGYGYTF.

This clone was seen at least ten times. V is TRBV12-3 or TRBV12-4 and J is TRBJ2-7, with 8 bases matching TRBD2. The CDR3 sequence is 13 residues long. The J segment lost 3 bases and the V segment lost 6 bases, leaving 4 bases of the junction unmatched. The DNA of the CDR3 is TGTGCCAGCAGAGACCGGGGGGGCTACGAGCAGTACTTC. Translating gives CASRDRGGYEQYF.

The table lists this clone with many counts. The chain carries TRBV20-1 and TRBJ1-5; D ambiguous. CDR3 length equals 14 residues. Trimming took off 0 bases at V and 2 bases at J, with 8 bases between the two ends. Germline V gene lookup returns CDR1 DFQATT and CDR2 SNEGSKA (reference sequence). The CDR3, as DNA: TGCAGTGCTAGAGAGGGCTCGGGCAATCAGCCCCAGCATTTT. It is translated as CSAREGSGNQPQHF.

The rearrangement joins TRBV6-1 to TRBJ2-1; D is ambiguous. From germline, CDR1 is MNHNS and CDR2 SASEGT. Trimming left V 6 bases short and J 9 bases short, with 18 bases between. The CDR3 sequence is 14 residues long. The DNA for the CDR3 is TGTGCCAGCAGATTTATAGGGCCTTATGGTGAGCAGTTCTTC. Translated: CASRFIGPYGEQFF.

On this clone itself: With a much larger clone just one base away, this may be a read error. The chain combines TRBV2 with TRBJ1-5; D not resolved. Germline lookup yields CDR1 SNHLY and CDR2 FYNNEI. The CDR3 loop spans 13 amino acids. CDR3 nucleotides: TGTGCCAGCATGTTGGATAGCAATCAGCCCCCGCATTTT. The encoded protein is CASMLDSNQPPHF.

Many counts were recorded for this clone. V is TRBV3-1 and J is TRBJ1-5; 9 bases align to TRBD1. This CDR3 spans 16 amino acids. Germline-derived CDR1 and CDR2 are LGHDT and YNNKEL (reference sequence). V was clipped by 1 base and J by 6 bases; unmatched bases: 7. Here the CDR3 reads CASSQGGTGFSQPQHF. The CDR3 DNA reads TGTGCCAGCAGCCAAGGCGGGACAGGGTTCAGTCAGCCCCAGCATTTT.

This clone was counted many times. A junction end diverges from the germline sequence, so it may reflect a read error. This rearrangement joins TRBV6-1 to TRBJ2-1; the match to TRBD2 covers 7 bases. CDR3 length: 15 residues. Germline V gene sequence: CDR1 MNHNS, CDR2 SASEGT. The CDR3 DNA reads TGTGCCAACAGTCTGACTAGCTCTTCCTACAATGAGCAGTTCTTC. Translated, it gives CANSLTSSSYNEQFF.